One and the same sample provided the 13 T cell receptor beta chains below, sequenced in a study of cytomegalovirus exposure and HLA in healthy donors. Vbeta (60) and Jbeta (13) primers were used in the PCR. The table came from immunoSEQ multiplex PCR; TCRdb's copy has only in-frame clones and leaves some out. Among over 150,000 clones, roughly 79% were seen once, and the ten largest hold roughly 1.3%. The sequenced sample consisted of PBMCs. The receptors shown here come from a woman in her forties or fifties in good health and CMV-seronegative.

CDR3 sequence: CASSFRDRSYNEQFF. The CDR3, as DNA: TGTGCCAGCAGCTTTCGGGACAGATCCTACAATGAGCAGTTCTTC. The chain carries TRBV7-8 and TRBJ2-1; the match to TRBD1 covers 7 bases. The CDR3 contains 15 residues. Germline assignment: CDR1 SGHVS and CDR2 FQNEAQ. Trimming at V came to 3 bases and at J to 1 base, leaving 3 bases not matched to a gene.

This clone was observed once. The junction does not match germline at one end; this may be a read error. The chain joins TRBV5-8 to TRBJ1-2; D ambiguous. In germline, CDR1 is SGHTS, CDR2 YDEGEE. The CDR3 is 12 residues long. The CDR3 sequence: CASTLAFYGYTF. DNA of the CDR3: TGTGCCAGCACCTTGGCATTCTATGGCTACACCTTC.

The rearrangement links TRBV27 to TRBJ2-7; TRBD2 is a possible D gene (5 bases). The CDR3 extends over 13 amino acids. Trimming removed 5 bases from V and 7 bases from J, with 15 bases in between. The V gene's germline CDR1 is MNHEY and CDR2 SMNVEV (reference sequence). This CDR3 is CASSKGAPREQYF. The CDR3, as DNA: TGTGCCAGCAGTAAGGGAGCCCCTAGGGAGCAGTACTTC.

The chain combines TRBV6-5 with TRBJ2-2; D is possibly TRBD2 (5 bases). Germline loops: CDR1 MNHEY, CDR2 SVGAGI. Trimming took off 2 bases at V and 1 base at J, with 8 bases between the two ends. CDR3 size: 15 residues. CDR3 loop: CASSYRTRNTGELFF. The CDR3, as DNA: TGTGCCAGCAGTTACCGGACTCGGAACACCGGGGAGCTGTTTTTT.

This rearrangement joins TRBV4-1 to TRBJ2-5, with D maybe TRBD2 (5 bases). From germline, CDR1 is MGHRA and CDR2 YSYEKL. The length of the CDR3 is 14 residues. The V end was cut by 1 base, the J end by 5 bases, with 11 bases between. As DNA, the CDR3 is TGCGCCAGCAGCCAAGGACCGGGGTGGGAGACCCAGTACTTC. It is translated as CASSQGPGWETQYF.

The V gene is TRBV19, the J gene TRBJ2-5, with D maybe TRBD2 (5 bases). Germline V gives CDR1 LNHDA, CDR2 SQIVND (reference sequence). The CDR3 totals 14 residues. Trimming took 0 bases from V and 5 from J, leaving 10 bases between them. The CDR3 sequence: CASSIEQWRETQYF. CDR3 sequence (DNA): TGTGCCAGTAGTATAGAACAATGGAGGGAGACCCAGTACTTC. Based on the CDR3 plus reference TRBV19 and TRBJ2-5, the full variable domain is DGGITQSPKYLFRKEGQNVTLSCEQNLNHDAMYWYRQDPGQGLRLIYYSQIVNDFQKGDIAEGYSVSREKKESFPLTVTSAQKNPTAFYLCASSIEQWRETQYFGPGTRLLVL.

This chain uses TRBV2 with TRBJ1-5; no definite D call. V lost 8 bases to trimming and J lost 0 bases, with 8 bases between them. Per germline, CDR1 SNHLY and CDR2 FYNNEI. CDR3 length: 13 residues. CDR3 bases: TGTGCCAGCCGCCGGGATAGCAATCAGCCCCAGCATTTT. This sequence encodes CASRRDSNQPQHF.

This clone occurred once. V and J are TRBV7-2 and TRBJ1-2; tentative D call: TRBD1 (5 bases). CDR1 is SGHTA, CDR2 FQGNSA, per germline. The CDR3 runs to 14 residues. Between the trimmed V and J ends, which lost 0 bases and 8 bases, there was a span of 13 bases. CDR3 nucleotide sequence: TGTGCCAGCAGCTTAGCGGGAACAGGAGAGGGCTACACCTTC. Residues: CASSLAGTGEGYTF.

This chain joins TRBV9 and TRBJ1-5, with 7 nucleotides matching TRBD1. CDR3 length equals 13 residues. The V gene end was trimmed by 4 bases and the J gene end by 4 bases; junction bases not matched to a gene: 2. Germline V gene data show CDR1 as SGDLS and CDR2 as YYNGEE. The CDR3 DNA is TGTGCCAGCAGCAAACAGGGGAATCAGCCCCAGCATTTT. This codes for CASSKQGNQPQHF. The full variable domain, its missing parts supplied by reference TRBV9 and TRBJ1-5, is DSGVTQTPKHLITATGQRVTLRCSPRSGDLSVYWYQQSLDQGLQFLIQYYNGEERAKGNILERFSAQQFPDLHSELNLSSLELGDSALYFCASSKQGNQPQHFGDGTRLSIL.

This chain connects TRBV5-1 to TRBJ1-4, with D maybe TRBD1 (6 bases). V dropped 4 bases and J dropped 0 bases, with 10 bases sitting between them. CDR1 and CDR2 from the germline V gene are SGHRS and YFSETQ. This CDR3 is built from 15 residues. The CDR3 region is CASSDKGATNEKLFF. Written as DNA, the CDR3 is TGCGCCAGCAGCGACAAGGGGGCAACTAATGAAAAACTGTTTTTT.

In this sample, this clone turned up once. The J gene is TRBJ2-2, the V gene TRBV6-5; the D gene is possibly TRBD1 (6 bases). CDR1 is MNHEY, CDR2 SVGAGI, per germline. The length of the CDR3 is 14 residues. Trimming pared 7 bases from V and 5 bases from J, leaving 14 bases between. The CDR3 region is CASTNRAGTGELFF. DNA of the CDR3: TGTGCCAGCACCAACAGGGCCGGAACCGGGGAGCTGTTTTTT.

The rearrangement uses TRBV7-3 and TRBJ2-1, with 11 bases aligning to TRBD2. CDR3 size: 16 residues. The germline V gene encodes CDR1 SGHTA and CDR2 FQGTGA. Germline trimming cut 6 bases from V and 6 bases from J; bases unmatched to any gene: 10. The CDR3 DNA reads TGTGCCAGCAGTCTAATAACTAGCGGGAGAGGCAATGAGCAGTTCTTC. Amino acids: CASSLITSGRGNEQFF.

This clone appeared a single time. This chain's CDR3 is CAWSFGGTNTGELFF. The CDR3 DNA follows: TGTGCCTGGAGCTTCGGGGGGACGAACACCGGGGAGCTGTTTTTT. The genes are TRBV30 and TRBJ2-2, with 7 nucleotides matching TRBD2. Germline CDR1 and CDR2: GTSNPN and SVGIG (reference sequence). The CDR3 spans 15 residues. The V segment lost 3 bases and the J segment 0 bases; nucleotides outside the gene matches: 4.